The 17 T cell receptor beta chains reported below all come from one sample, sequenced in a study of human T cells and chemical hapten exposure. Whole blood that had not been fractionated was the source of extracted total RNA. One entry per CDR3 protein, called by TCRdb with MiXCR from the 5' RACE reads. The table lists under 85,000 distinct CDR3 sequences, roughly 8% of them singletons. These receptor sequences come from a male donor in good health.

This clonotype was observed a handful of times. The chain uses TRBV6-6 and TRBJ1-3; perhaps TRBD1 as D (5 bases). The CDR3 extends over 14 amino acids. From germline, CDR1 is MNHNY and CDR2 SVGAGI (reference sequence). Trimming shortened V by 6 bases and J by 0 bases, and 9 bases separated the two germline ends. This chain's CDR3 is CASRGGGSGNTIYF. For the CDR3, the DNA is TGTGCCAGCAGGGGGGGGGGCTCTGGAAACACCATATATTTT.

In its sample, this clonotype was seen many times. The chain couples TRBV27 to TRBJ2-3, with D possibly being TRBD2 (5 bases). The CDR3 has 16 amino acids. The ends were cut back, 4 bases at V and 1 base at J, with 15 bases in the middle. CDR1 MNHEY and CDR2 SMNVEV come from the germline V gene (reference sequence). The CDR3 region has the DNA TGTGCCAGCAGTTCCCCCGTGGGGAGCGGCACAGATACGCAGTATTTT. This translates into CASSSPVGSGTDTQYF.

The chain recombines TRBV6-2 or TRBV6-3 with TRBJ2-1; D gene ambiguous. V was trimmed by 2 bases and J by 0 bases, leaving 14 bases between them. The CDR3 spans 17 residues. Germline CDR1 MNHEY, CDR2 SVGEGT. CDR3 amino acids: CASSYPLHRSSYNEQFF. CDR3 coding DNA: TGTGCCAGCAGTTACCCCCTACACCGGAGCTCCTACAATGAGCAGTTCTTC.

This clonotype was detected a few times. J is TRBJ1-5 and V is TRBV6-5; D remains ambiguous. Germline V lookup: CDR1 MNHEY, CDR2 SVGAGI. There are 12 residues in the CDR3. Deletions cut 6 bases from V and 3 bases from J, with 6 bases between. CDR3: CASSRPNQPQHF. The CDR3 DNA reads as TGTGCCAGCAGCCGGCCCAATCAGCCCCAGCATTTT.

Ten or more counts support this clonotype. The V and J genes are TRBV11-2 and TRBJ2-2; 7 bases agree with TRBD1. V was pared by 5 bases and J by 1 base, with 1 base of the junction left unmatched. Germline V gives CDR1 SGHAT, CDR2 FQNNGV. The CDR3 totals 14 residues. This CDR3 is CASSRTGNTGELFF. The CDR3 nucleotides read TGTGCCAGCAGCAGGACAGGGAACACCGGGGAGCTGTTTTTT.

This clonotype was observed many times. V usage is TRBV29-1 and J usage is TRBJ2-7, with D hard to call. The V and J ends lost 4 bases and 6 bases respectively, with 10 bases between them. This CDR3 has 11 amino acids. The germline V gene encodes CDR1 SQVTM and CDR2 ANQGSEA. CDR3 amino acids: CSVGYDGEQYF. As DNA, the CDR3 is TGCAGCGTTGGGTACGACGGCGAGCAGTACTTC.

This clonotype has a count of ten or more. The rearrangement uses TRBV2 and TRBJ2-2; 8 nucleotides match TRBD2. Per germline, CDR1 SNHLY and CDR2 FYNNEI. The CDR3 sequence is 16 residues long. The junction had 10 bases not matched to a gene; V was cut back by 6 bases and J by 4 bases. This CDR3 is CASRVKGLGVTGELFF. CDR3 sequence (DNA): TGTGCCAGCAGAGTAAAGGGACTAGGGGTCACCGGGGAGCTGTTTTTT.

This clonotype occurred many times. The chain is built from TRBV7-2 and TRBJ1-2; 9 bases are shared with TRBD1. CDR3 length equals 15 residues. Germline trimming cut 5 bases from V and 7 bases from J; bases unmatched to any gene: 11. Germline lookup yields CDR1 SGHTA and CDR2 FQGNSA. The CDR3 nucleotides are TGTGCCAGCAGCCCAGAGGACAGGGGAGGAGTTGGCTACACCTTC. It specifies CASSPEDRGGVGYTF.

Comment on this clonotype: One end of the junction fails to match germline, which may point to a read error. The rearrangement links TRBV3-1 to TRBJ1-2; no definite D call. CDR3 length equals 16 residues. CDR1 and CDR2 from the germline V gene are LGHDT and YNNKEL (reference sequence). The CDR3 protein is CASSQPFGGGPYGDTF. The CDR3 region has the DNA TGTGCCAGCAGCCAGCCCTTTGGAGGAGGGCCCTATGGCGACACCTTC.

This clonotype has at least ten counts. The chain carries TRBV7-9 and TRBJ2-3, with TRBD1 matching over 9 bases. Germline lookup yields CDR1 SEHNR and CDR2 FQNEAQ (reference sequence). V dropped 6 bases and J dropped 4; count of bases not matched to a gene: 8. The CDR3 is made up of 15 amino acids. CDR3 in amino acids: CASSLTGGFADTQYF. The CDR3 DNA follows: TGTGCCAGCAGTCTGACAGGGGGTTTCGCAGATACGCAGTATTTT.

In its sample, this clonotype was seen many times. A read error may account for a junction end that differs from germline. V gene TRBV6-2 or TRBV6-3 combines with J gene TRBJ2-2; D might be TRBD2 (5 bases). The CDR3 covers 13 residues. The V gene's germline CDR1 is MNHEY and CDR2 SVGEGT. The DNA of the CDR3 is TGTGCCAGTCTAAAACAGAACACCGGGGAGCCGTTTTTT. Translating it yields CASLKQNTGEPFF.

The chain combines TRBV4-1 with TRBJ2-1, with TRBD2 identical over 9 bases. The CDR3 consists of 15 residues. The V gene's germline CDR1 is MGHRA and CDR2 YSYEKL. Germline trimming cut 3 bases from V and 4 bases from J; bases unmatched to any gene: 4. CDR3: CASSHWTSVYNEQFF. CDR3 coding DNA: TGCGCCAGCAGCCACTGGACTAGCGTATACAATGAGCAGTTCTTC.

This clonotype was detected ten times or more. This chain connects TRBV20-1 to TRBJ2-3; 7 bases agree with TRBD2. Germline assignment: CDR1 DFQATT and CDR2 SNEGSKA (reference sequence). The CDR3 runs 16 residues. The V and J ends lost 0 bases and 4 bases, in that order; junction bases with no gene match: 10. CDR3 in DNA: TGCAGTGCTAGAGATCGGGAGTCGGGGGGTCCAGATACGCAGTATTTT. Protein: CSARDRESGGPDTQYF.

This clonotype has more than one count but fewer than ten. The chain couples TRBV20-1 to TRBJ1-5; 8 nucleotides agree with TRBD1. The CDR3 contains 13 residues. J lost 5 bases, V lost 5 bases, and 5 bases had no gene match. Looked up from germline, CDR1 is DFQATT and CDR2 is SNEGSKA (reference sequence). The chain's CDR3 is CSAGTGPHQPQHF. CDR3 DNA sequence: TGCAGTGCTGGGACAGGTCCCCATCAGCCCCAGCATTTT.

Many counts were recorded for this clonotype. The V and J genes are TRBV5-5 and TRBJ1-3; 9 bases map to TRBD1. V was clipped by 1 base and J by 2 bases; unmatched bases: 1. The CDR3 totals 15 residues. Germline loops: CDR1 SGHKS, CDR2 YYEKEE (reference sequence). Here the CDR3 reads CASSLRQGAGNTIYF. The CDR3 DNA reads as TGTGCCAGCAGCTTGAGACAGGGGGCTGGAAACACCATATATTTT.

This clonotype came up a few times. This chain uses TRBV6-5 with TRBJ1-2, with D possibly TRBD1 on 6 matching bases. The CDR3 loop spans 14 amino acids. Germline-derived CDR1 and CDR2 are MNHEY and SVGAGI. Trimming pared 6 bases from V and 8 bases from J, leaving 19 bases between. In nucleotides, the CDR3 is TGTGCCAGCAGCCTGGGACGGCTCGGGGGCGGCTACACCTTC. Its translation is CASSLGRLGGGYTF.

There are many counts of this clonotype. The gene calls are TRBV6-2 or TRBV6-3 and TRBJ2-3, with 10 bases that match TRBD1. The CDR3 has 15 residues. J lost 6 bases, V lost 5 bases, and 8 bases had no gene match. Germline values: CDR1 MNHEY, CDR2 SVGEGT. DNA of the CDR3: TGTGCCAGCAGTAGGACAGGGGGACTACCCGATACGCAGTATTTT. Protein: CASSRTGGLPDTQYF.